The next 12 T cell receptor beta chains were all read from a single sample in a study of CD8 T cells in ankylosing spondylitis. Antigen specificity for these receptors is unknown. Findings of the study overall: Ankylosing spondylitis blood appeared to carry a characteristic TCR beta motif of several highly homologous variants.

TCRdb redid the calling of the 5' RACE reads with MiXCR, one entry per CDR3 protein. Among fewer than 400,000 distinct CDR3 sequences listed, approximately 8% were seen once. The specimen was blood, either unsorted or a sorted T cell fraction (not recorded which). The receptors here all came from a male donor with ankylosing spondylitis.

This clonotype was recorded at least ten times. The CDR3 coding sequence is TGCGCCAGCAGCTTGGAAGGGACTAGCGGATACAATGAGCAGTTCTTC. Protein sequence: CASSLEGTSGYNEQFF. V and J are TRBV5-1 and TRBJ2-1; 11 nucleotides line up with TRBD2. The germline V gene has CDR1 SGHRS and CDR2 YFSETQ. The CDR3 is 16 residues long. J was trimmed by 4 bases and V by 0 bases; bases with no gene match: 3.

The rearrangement joins TRBV20-1 to TRBJ2-1, with 9 bases fitting TRBD2. Unmatched junction bases numbered 28, after V lost 0 bases and J lost 7 bases. Germline lookup yields CDR1 DFQATT and CDR2 SNEGSKA (reference sequence). There are 22 residues in the CDR3. DNA of the CDR3: TGCAGTGCTAGAGATCTGGACCTGCCACCTTCGGCAGCGGGAGGCCCTGGGAATGAGCAGTTCTTC. Its protein is CSARDLDLPPSAAGGPGNEQFF.

The chain has TRBV20-1 and TRBJ2-2; TRBD2 matches 8 bases. CDR3 size: 13 residues. V was pared by 6 bases and J by 4 bases, with 4 bases of the junction left unmatched. CDR1 DFQATT and CDR2 SNEGSKA come from the germline V gene (reference sequence). This chain's CDR3 is CSASGGGTGELFF. In DNA, the CDR3 is TGCAGTGCCAGCGGGGGTGGCACCGGGGAGCTGTTTTTT.

Only a few counts were recorded for this clonotype. This chain connects TRBV20-1 to TRBJ2-5; 8 nucleotides match TRBD1. Germline V gene data show CDR1 as DFQATT and CDR2 as SNEGSKA (reference sequence). V shed 6 bases, J shed 5 bases, and the junction held 11 bases outside the gene matches. This CDR3 is built from 14 residues. The CDR3 nucleotides are TGCAGTGCAACCCGAGGACAGGGTGGCGAGACCCAGTACTTC. It encodes CSATRGQGGETQYF.

This clonotype was counted only a few times. The rearrangement uses TRBV7-9 and TRBJ2-6; D may correspond to TRBD1 or TRBD2 (5 bases each). Germline CDR1 reads SEHNR; CDR2 reads FQNEAQ (reference sequence). The length of the CDR3 is 17 residues. V was shortened by 3 bases and J by 3 bases, with 15 bases between the two germline ends. CDR3 protein: CASSLYGALGGANVLTF. In nucleotides, the CDR3 is TGTGCCAGCAGCTTGTACGGGGCCCTTGGTGGGGCCAACGTCCTGACTTTC.

This clonotype was seen a handful of times. The J gene is TRBJ2-3, the V gene TRBV5-1, with 8 bases lining up with TRBD2. V trimming: 0 bases; J trimming: 2 bases; junction bases outside the gene matches: 2. CDR1 is SGHRS, CDR2 YFSETQ, per germline. This CDR3 has 15 amino acids. As DNA, the CDR3 is TGCGCCAGCAGCTTGGGCGGGAGGACCACAGATACGCAGTATTTT. Amino acids: CASSLGGRTTDTQYF. Full variable domain (remainder filled in from reference TRBV5-1 and TRBJ2-3): KAGVTQTPRYLIKTRGQQVTLSCSPISGHRSVSWYQQTPGQGLQFLFEYFSETQRNKGNFPGRFSGRQFSNSRSEMNVSTLELGDSALYLCASSLGGRTTDTQYFGPGTRLTVL.

The chain joins TRBV24-1 to TRBJ2-3; D gene unclear. The V gene lost 3 bases and the J gene lost 7 bases, with 10 bases spanning the gap. The CDR3 has 13 amino acids. The V gene's germline CDR1 is KGHDR and CDR2 SFDVKD. The CDR3 loop reads CATSDPGRHTQYF. The CDR3 nucleotides read TGTGCCACCAGTGATCCCGGACGGCATACGCAGTATTTT.

This sequence joins TRBV12-3 or TRBV12-4 and TRBJ2-3; possibly TRBD1 or TRBD2 for D (5 bases each). Trimming pared 5 bases from V and 0 bases from J, leaving 9 bases between. The CDR3 length is 14 residues. The CDR3 DNA reads TGTGCCAGCAGTCGAGGGACCAGCACAGATACGCAGTATTTT. Its translation is CASSRGTSTDTQYF.

This clonotype occurred a few times. The chain's CDR3 is CASSPEAGLTEAFF. CDR3 nucleotides: TGTGCCAGCTCACCCGAGGCAGGCCTAACTGAAGCTTTCTTT. The chain carries TRBV6-1 and TRBJ1-1; D is uncertain. The CDR3 is 14 amino acids. V lost 8 bases, J lost 5 bases, and 18 bases lay in between. The germline V gene has CDR1 MNHNS and CDR2 SASEGT.

This clonotype was observed a few times. The chain uses TRBV5-6 and TRBJ2-5; tentatively, D is TRBD1 or TRBD2 (5 bases each). This CDR3 contains 14 residues. Germline lookup yields CDR1 SGHDT and CDR2 YYEEEE. Trimming cost V 5 bases and J 0 bases, with 11 bases left between them. CDR3 coding DNA: TGTGCCAGCAGTACCGGGACCAACCAAGAGACCCAGTACTTC. Translation gives CASSTGTNQETQYF.

For the CDR3, the DNA is TGTGCCAGCAGTGAAGGGGGACAGGGCTACGAGCAGTACTTC. This translates into CASSEGGQGYEQYF. This chain joins TRBV6-1 and TRBJ2-7, with 9 bases identical to TRBD1. In germline, CDR1 is MNHNS, CDR2 SASEGT. The CDR3 has 14 amino acids. The V and J ends lost 1 base and 3 bases, in that order; junction bases with no gene match: 1.

This clonotype has more than one count but fewer than ten. This chain joins TRBV2 and TRBJ2-1, with D unresolved. V shed 6 bases and J shed 0 bases, with 12 bases lying between them. The CDR3 is 15 amino acids. Germline V CDR1 and CDR2: SNHLY, FYNNEI. The CDR3 sequence: CASSQPMGSYNEQFF. In nucleotides, the CDR3 is TGTGCCAGCAGCCAACCGATGGGCTCCTACAATGAGCAGTTCTTC.